This T cell receptor (beta chain) appears in the sequencing data of a study of naive and memory T cell subsets (dated by TCRdb to 2016 to 2017). General notes on the study: The study applied an open-source, UMI-based TCR alpha and beta sequencing pipeline to sorted naive and memory peripheral blood T cell subsets. IgG serology results and the functional CMV T cell responses were in complete agreement. RNA was DNase-treated and reverse transcribed with TCR constant-region primers, mostly using SuperScript III.

From the second PCR step on, the TCR alpha and beta chain libraries were amplified in separate reactions. The CMV status of each donor was determined by measuring IFNgamma production from CD4+ T cells after fresh PBMCs had been stimulated overnight with CMV viral lysate. Miltenyi beads were used first to positively select CD4 T cells, and CD8 T cells were then positively selected from the CD4-negative fraction. Cells stained for CD3, CD4, CD8, CD45RA, CD27 and a live/dead dye were sorted on a BD Aria II into four subsets by CD45RA and CD27. Blood came from a few healthy volunteers, each fractionated into CD4 and CD8 T cells and then into four differentiation subsets. Roughly 0.11 L of peripheral blood was drawn per donor, and PBMC were isolated by Ficoll-Paque PLUS density-gradient centrifugation. Sorted cells were lysed in RLT buffer, and RNA was extracted with a Qiagen RNeasy kit and stored at -80°C.

The method was UMI-ligation and nested PCR. To cover both TRBC1 and TRBC2, the beta constant-region primer consisted of an equimolar mix of two oligonucleotides. The ligated cDNA went through four rounds of PCR with nested alpha and beta constant-region primers together with the SP2 primer. A single-stranded oligonucleotide containing the SP2 primer and a 12-nucleotide UMI was joined to the 3' end of the cDNA by T4 RNA ligase 1. The ligation reaction was incubated at 16°C for roughly 19-24 hours. PCR2 was typically run as a SYBR Green qPCR and stopped at a predetermined threshold to prevent over-amplification. Agencourt AMPure XP magnetic beads were used for all purifications after the first. Library amounts were measured by Qubit and library quality was assessed on a TapeStation, where the main peak was expected at around 650 bp. Sequencing of the pooled libraries was done on an Illumina MiSeq using v2 2x251 paired-end kits, which typically yielded roughly 0.9-2.1 million reads per sample. Each sample was pooled at about 4 nM, and roughly 4.5-8% PhiX was included to help cluster recognition. On the authors' methods: FASTQ reads processed by Demultiplexor were assigned V and J genes by Decombinator through tag matching that tolerated a single base-pair mismatch. UMIs were used by Collapsinator to correct both sequencing errors and frequency errors arising from PCR heterogeneity. TCRs were translated and CDR3s were extracted from the conserved cysteine to the FGXG phenylalanine by CDR3Translator, with non-productive sequences being flagged. Gini, Shannon entropy and inverse Simpson indices were calculated on repertoires that had been subsampled to equal numbers of UMI-defined TCRs. Clonotype abundance distributions were fitted to a power law by maximum likelihood within the linear range. On one naive CD8 sample, the pipeline and MIGEC gave similar UMI counts, unique TCR numbers and clonal distributions. One analysis removed from the naive repertoire any naive TCRs that were also found in any memory subset from the same donor. A set of 6,000 to 8,000 CMV-associated CDR3 sequences, compiled from VDJdb and a published dataset, was used to search the repertoires. In-frame beta chains were kept once TCRdb had trimmed the public reads at Q25 with fastp and called clones with MiXCR. Rows with one shared CDR3 protein collapse into an entry with the most common genes and DNA. The V and J calls and clone size come from TCRdb's table, not from the authors' own analysis. Counted in this sample were over 110,000 distinct CDR3 sequences; approximately 20% of them appeared once. Jointly, the top ten make up 0.6% to 0.7% of the sample.

Comment on this clonotype: No antigen is known for it. Per-nucleotide qualities are absent, and no much larger clonotype sits a single base away.

The CDR3 goes from the cysteine to the phenylalanine over 16 residues. Only the CDR3 DNA stays, 48 bases, in frame from base 1. The germline V gene provides CDR1 SGHVS and CDR2 FQNEAQ. V and J lose 1 base and 0 bases, and a span of 10 bases separates them. Overall study outcomes, separate from this receptor: In both CD4 and CD8 cells, going from naive through CM, EM and EMRA, the Gini index went up while Shannon and inverse Simpson diversity went down. The repertoire findings for the naive and memory subsets could not be validated against a ground truth, as none was available. TCR abundance followed a power law whose exponent differed between naive and memory subsets but was consistent across the three individuals. A few larger clonotypes were found in naive repertoires, especially CD8, and these larger clonotypes were possibly memory cells re-expressing CD45RA. RNA-based TCR counts may be influenced by expression changes linked to T cell activation and differentiation. Once error correction was done, more than 90% of naive TCR sequences showed up just once, which made the naive abundance distributions much steeper than those of the memory subsets. Clonotypes were defined as single alpha or beta chain sequences, not paired alpha/beta receptors.

The clonotype was recovered from a human donor in good health. What was sequenced was naive CD8+ T cells from blood. The sample's cell subset or site label is to be understood as: naive T cells, CD45RA high CD27+. The V gene is TRBV7-8 and the J gene is TRBJ2-1, with no reliable assignment of the D segment. The DNA sequence is as follows: TGTGCCAGCAGCTTAGAGGCCTGGAGCTCCTACAATGAGCAGTTCTTC. Translation gives CASSLEAWSSYNEQFF.